This T cell receptor beta chain comes out of a study of cytomegalovirus exposure and HLA in healthy donors. Findings and limits, study-wide: V- and J-gene trimming in TCR beta was tied to a missense DCLRE1C variant by an analysis performed later. In a later analysis, donors in an Asian-associated ancestry cluster reportedly had fewer N-insertions in productive TCRs than the cohort mean.

As to this clone: What it binds is not known.

The J segment lost 7 bases and the V segment lost 2 bases, leaving 2 bases of the junction unmatched. Germline V gene data show CDR1 as LNHDA and CDR2 as SQIVND (reference sequence). CDR3 length: 14 residues. The donors comprised healthy bone marrow donors. PCR involved 60 Vbeta and 13 Jbeta primers. Method: immunoSEQ multiplex PCR; TCRdb's copy keeps in-frame clones and lacks some. The repertoire holds roughly 120,000 clones, less than 85% seen once, with 15% to 20% in the top ten. This chain joins TRBV19 and TRBJ1-6; 7 bases align to TRBD1. Sequences were obtained from PBMCs. The TCR sequence derives from a man aged 50 or older in good health and CMV-seropositive. The CDR3 loop is CASSIQGGNSPLHF. The CDR3 DNA reads TGTGCCAGTAGTATACAGGGGGGAAATTCACCCCTCCACTTT.